The 22 T cell receptor beta chains presented below share a single source sample, sequenced in a study of shared clonotypes between healthy human individuals. Sequencing used immunoSEQ multiplex PCR; TCRdb keeps in-frame clones, though not all of them. This table holds 450,000 to 500,000 clones, roughly 80% found once. Material: PBMCs. The receptors here all came from a woman between 35 and 50 years old in good health. Some clones in this sample may be carry-over from other donors' samples.

The CDR3: CASSSGQGLLNTEAFF. The CDR3 nucleotides are TGCGCCAGCAGCTCTGGACAGGGATTATTGAACACTGAAGCTTTCTTT. This chain links TRBV5-1 with TRBJ1-1, with 8 bases aligning to TRBD1. This CDR3 is 16 amino acids long. V lost 3 bases to trimming and J lost 0 bases; unmatched junction nucleotides: 7. The germline V gene has CDR1 SGHRS and CDR2 YFSETQ.

Notes on this clone: This sequence is one base from a far larger clone and is likely a read error. Here the CDR3 reads CASRTAWYGQYF. Written as DNA, the CDR3 is TGTGCCTCAAGGACAGCATGGTACGGGCAGTACTTC. The rearrangement uses TRBV30 and TRBJ2-7, with D perhaps TRBD1 (6 bases). The CDR3 has 12 residues. Germline CDR1 is GTSNPN and CDR2 is SVGIG (reference sequence).

The chain couples TRBV9 to TRBJ1-1; D might be TRBD1 (6 bases). Germline V lookup: CDR1 SGDLS, CDR2 YYNGEE. The CDR3 contains 15 residues. The ends were cut back, 3 bases at V and 3 bases at J, with 15 bases in the middle. CDR3 protein: CASSAAGGADTEAFF. Here the CDR3 DNA reads TGTGCCAGCAGCGCAGCCGGGGGGGCGGACACTGAAGCTTTCTTT.

This clone has only a few counts. A far larger clone is just one base off, so this is likely a read error. The sample contains more than one DNA sequence encoding this CDR3. The CDR3 region is CAWRGGQGLRYEQYF. CDR3 bases: TGTGCATGGAGGGGGGGACAGGGATTAAGGTACGAGCAGTACTTC. This chain connects TRBV30 to TRBJ2-7, with 9 positions matching TRBD1. The CDR3 totals 15 residues. Germline CDR1 GTSNPN, CDR2 SVGIG (reference sequence).

This clone has just one count. One junction end does not reproduce the germline sequence, and a read error may be involved. The rearrangement joins TRBV6-6 to TRBJ2-2, with D possibly being TRBD2 (5 bases). This CDR3 is built from 14 residues. Germline V gene data show CDR1 as MNHNY and CDR2 as SVGAGI (reference sequence). DNA of the CDR3: TGTGCCAGCGAATCGCAGGATCACGTCGGGAAGCTGTTTTTT. Residues: CASESQDHVGKLFF.

J is TRBJ1-2 and V is TRBV4-1; unclear D gene. The CDR3 loop spans 13 amino acids. Looked up from germline, CDR1 is MGHRA and CDR2 is YSYEKL. Between the trimmed V and J ends, which lost 4 bases and 5 bases, there was a span of 11 bases. CDR3 protein: CASSRTLGYGYTF. CDR3 bases: TGCGCCAGCAGCCGAACTCTAGGGTATGGCTACACCTTC.

The chain couples TRBV4-3 to TRBJ1-1; D uncertain. Trimming stripped 3 bases from V and 5 bases from J, with 10 bases between. The CDR3 length is 13 residues. The germline V gene has CDR1 LGHNA and CDR2 YSLEER. CDR3 amino acids: CASSQDSRTEAFF. CDR3 nucleotides: TGCGCCAGCAGCCAGGACTCCAGGACTGAAGCTTTCTTT.

This clone was counted ten times or more. This chain joins TRBV7-6 and TRBJ2-5, with unresolved D. The germline V gene encodes CDR1 SGHVS and CDR2 FNYEAQ. The CDR3 has 13 amino acids. Trimming took off 2 bases at V and 1 base at J, with 5 bases between the two ends. The CDR3 spells CASSLYSQETQYF. CDR3 DNA: TGTGCCAGCAGCTTATACAGCCAAGAGACCCAGTACTTC.

About this clone: Other DNA sequences from this sample encode an identical CDR3 as well. The gene calls are TRBV10-3 and TRBJ1-2; TRBD1 aligns across 7 bases. CDR1 is ENHRY, CDR2 SYGVKD, per germline. V lost 3 bases and J lost 2; bases outside the gene matches: 3. The CDR3 is 14 amino acids. The CDR3 bases are TGTGCCATCAGTGAAACAGGGGAAAACTATGGCTACACCTTC. This encodes CAISETGENYGYTF.

This chain uses TRBV2 with TRBJ1-2; unclear D gene. Trimming removed 5 bases at V and 0 bases at J, with 13 bases between. In germline, CDR1 is SNHLY, CDR2 FYNNEI. This CDR3 region has 15 residues. The chain's CDR3 is CASSPFTVSNYGYTF. In nucleotides, the CDR3 is TGTGCCAGCAGTCCCTTCACAGTATCTAACTATGGCTACACCTTC.

The chain is built from TRBV7-2 and TRBJ2-3, with 7 bases fitting TRBD2. The CDR3 totals 15 residues. After removal of 6 bases from V and 2 bases from J, the junction contained 8 bases not matched to a gene. Germline loops: CDR1 SGHTA, CDR2 FQGNSA. The CDR3 nucleotides are TGTGCCAGCAGTCCTAGCGGTACCCCCACAGATACGCAGTATTTT. Residues: CASSPSGTPTDTQYF.

The CDR3 loop is CASSQTGGFLGTGELFF. The CDR3 region has the DNA TGTGCCAGCAGTCAGACAGGGGGATTTCTGGGCACCGGGGAGCTGTTTTTT. The chain employs TRBV28 and TRBJ2-2; the match to TRBD1 covers 9 bases. V was clipped by 5 bases and J by 4 bases; unmatched bases: 11. CDR1 MDHEN and CDR2 SYDVKM come from the germline V gene. The CDR3 is 17 amino acids.

With respect to this clone: This likely came from a read error, as a far larger clone is one base away. The chain links TRBV11-2 to TRBJ2-7; 7 nucleotides align to TRBD2. CDR3 length equals 15 residues. Germline V gives CDR1 SGHAT, CDR2 FQNNGV. CDR3 nucleotides: TGTGCCAGCAGCCCCCGGGCGGGAGTGACCTACGAGCGGTACTTC. Translated: CASSPRAGVTYERYF.

The rearrangement joins TRBV29-1 to TRBJ2-2; the D is unclear. Germline loops: CDR1 SQVTM, CDR2 ANQGSEA. The CDR3 consists of 11 residues. V lost 3 bases to trimming and J lost 7 bases, with 6 bases between them. The CDR3 loop is CSVEEGGELFF. Here the CDR3 DNA reads TGCAGCGTTGAGGAAGGCGGGGAGCTGTTTTTT.

This rearrangement joins TRBV5-4 to TRBJ2-7; D is undetermined. V was clipped by 4 bases and J by 2 bases, with 13 bases between them. The germline V gene has CDR1 SGHNT and CDR2 YYREEE (reference sequence). This CDR3 is 14 amino acids long. The CDR3 reads CASSAAGSPYEQYF. The CDR3 DNA follows: TGTGCCAGCAGCGCGGCTGGTTCCCCCTACGAGCAGTACTTC.

The chain recombines TRBV2 with TRBJ2-5, with D uncertain. This CDR3 has 12 amino acids. Germline V gene lookup returns CDR1 SNHLY and CDR2 FYNNEI. Deletions cut 6 bases from V and 6 bases from J, with 11 bases between. CDR3 sequence (DNA): TGTGCCAGCAGCCCCGGGTCTAAGACCCAGTACTTC. As protein: CASSPGSKTQYF. Together with reference TRBV2 and TRBJ2-5, the CDR3 gives the full variable domain: EPEVTQTPSHQVTQMGQEVILRCVPISNHLYFYWYRQILGQKVEFLVSFYNNEISEKSEIFDDQFSVERPDGSNFTLKIRSTKLEDSAMYFCASSPGSKTQYFGPGTRLLVL.

V and J are TRBV5-1 and TRBJ2-3, with D maybe TRBD1 (5 bases). CDR3 length: 15 residues. Trimming removed 2 bases at V and 3 bases at J, with 13 bases between. Germline V gives CDR1 SGHRS, CDR2 YFSETQ. Here the CDR3 DNA reads TGCGCCAGCAGCTTCACAGGTTTTGTAACAGATACGCAGTATTTT. Encoded protein: CASSFTGFVTDTQYF.

As to this clone: A far larger clone lies a single base away; this is likely a read error. The J gene is TRBJ1-1, the V gene TRBV18; D is unresolved. Looked up from germline, CDR1 is KGHSH and CDR2 is LQKENI. The CDR3 covers 14 residues. DNA for the CDR3: TGTGCCAACTCACCACCCTCCATGAACACTGAAGCTTTCTTT. Its translation is CANSPPSMNTEAFF.

The CDR3 sequence is CALGVSFNEKLFF. DNA of the CDR3: TGTGCCCTGGGGGTATCCTTTAATGAAAAACTGTTTTTT. This chain connects TRBV30 to TRBJ1-4, with D perhaps matching TRBD1 (5 bases). The CDR3 runs 13 residues. CDR1 is GTSNPN, CDR2 SVGIG, per germline (reference sequence). V was cut by 8 bases and J by 4 bases, with 14 bases left in between.

The J gene is TRBJ2-7, the V gene TRBV10-3, with TRBD1 identical over 7 bases. The CDR3 is 15 residues long. V lost 5 bases and J lost 4; bases outside the gene matches: 11. The germline CDR1 and CDR2 sequences are ENHRY and SYGVKD. The CDR3 DNA reads TGTGCCATCAGTCCGGAACAGGGGTCGTCATACGAGCAGTACTTC. It is translated as CAISPEQGSSYEQYF.

This clone was picked up a small number of times. Just one base apart from a much larger clone, this may be a read error. This chain uses TRBV30 with TRBJ1-2, with D tentatively TRBD1 (6 bases). The CDR3 consists of 13 residues. CDR1 GTSNPN and CDR2 SVGIG come from the germline V gene (reference sequence). DNA of the CDR3: TGTGCCTGGGGTGTAGGACAGTGGGAAGGCTACACCTTC. This gives the protein CAWGVGQWEGYTF.

This clone was observed a few times. The gene calls are TRBV5-4 and TRBJ2-5, with unresolved D. Germline assignment: CDR1 SGHNT and CDR2 YYREEE (reference sequence). The CDR3 totals 16 residues. The V gene lost 0 bases and the J gene lost 0 bases, with 12 bases spanning the gap. In DNA form, the CDR3 reads TGTGCCAGCAGCTTGGAGCAGTTCGGCGACCAAGAGACCCAGTACTTC. Protein: CASSLEQFGDQETQYF.